A single sample gave rise to the 3 T cell receptor beta chains below, sequenced in a study of T-cell reconstitution after alpha-beta-depleted transplantation in children. A library of TCRbeta sequences, prepared with unique molecular identifiers, was generated. In TCRdb, the PCR reads were re-called with MiXCR into one record per CDR3 protein. The repertoire holds fewer than 550,000 distinct CDR3 sequences, roughly 11% seen once, with 4.5% to 6.5% in the top ten. The source was PBMCs from the stem cell graft donor, collected from the stem cell graft. Source of these receptors: a human donor who donated a stem cell graft to a child with acute myeloid leukemia.

This clonotype was counted only a few times. The CDR3 DNA reads TGTGCCAGCAGTTTAGCGTCCAGGATCCAAGAGACCCAGTACTTC. Translating it yields CASSLASRIQETQYF. The gene calls are TRBV12-3 or TRBV12-4 and TRBJ2-5; D uncertain. The CDR3 covers 15 residues. V lost 0 bases and J lost 1, with 9 bases in between.

This clonotype was observed a handful of times. The genes are TRBV6-1 and TRBJ2-5, with D possibly matching TRBD1 (6 bases). Germline loops: CDR1 MNHNS, CDR2 SASEGT. There are 14 residues in the CDR3. Trimming took off 6 bases at V and 5 bases at J, with 16 bases between the two ends. The CDR3 spells CASRPQGKVETQYF. Written as DNA, the CDR3 is TGTGCCAGCAGACCGCAGGGGAAAGTGGAGACCCAGTACTTC.

Ten or more counts support this clonotype. This rearrangement joins TRBV3-1 to TRBJ1-6; D not resolved. This CDR3 has 17 residues. V was cut by 1 base and J by 7 bases, with 17 bases left in between. CDR1 and CDR2 (germline): LGHDT, YNNKEL (reference sequence). The CDR3 coding sequence is TGTGCCAGCAGCCAAGGGATAGGGTCTGTAGAAAATTCACCCCTCCACTTT. This codes for CASSQGIGSVENSPLHF.